This TCR beta chain was identified during a study of blood T cell repertoires in COVID-19 (dated by TCRdb to about 2020). Looking at the study overall: Samples from collaborators originated in the United States, Italy and Spain and spanned both the acute and convalescent phases of COVID-19. The material from the prospective study consisted of cDNA or gDNA derived from T cells, B-cell-depleted T cells, or PBMCs. Subjects who had been exposed to COVID-19, were actively infected with it, or had recovered from it provided the deeply sampled blood TCRbeta repertoires that made up the dataset. A freely available public database, intended as a resource for researchers studying the immune response to SARS-CoV-2, is where the repertoires were released. The samples were drawn from two sources: the first 160 participants of the ongoing ImmuneRACE study, and 1,200 or so subjects contributed by 6 global collaborators. Sample metadata almost always included a de-identified subject ID, COVID-19 status, age in years and sex. Where HLA class I and class II types were available, the types were taken from metadata supplied by the sample provider, not from assay-based typing. Paper-wide results and their limitations: The quantity of clinical and demographic metadata differed by source and by participant and was supplied without curation.

Trimming accounts for 8 bases at V and 8 bases at J, while the number of junction bases matched to no gene is 6. The CDR3 numbers 12 residues from cysteine through phenylalanine. The DNA shown is the 36-base CDR3, in frame from base 1. CDR1 MNHEY and CDR2 SMNVEV are derived from the germline V gene (reference sequence). TCRbeta CDR3 regions were amplified from genomic DNA by means of the immunoSEQ Assay, a bias-controlled multiplex PCR. For the original study's pipeline: Nucleated cell counts per sample were estimated from amplification of reference gene primers within the assay. To quantify the absolute abundance of each unique TCRbeta CDR3 rearrangement, sequence reads were collapsed and filtered. Productive Simpson clonality was computed per sample as the square root of Simpson's diversity index over productive rearrangements. TCRdb took over this immuneACCESS table, retaining in-frame rearrangements with V and J assigned. Such tables are incomplete; in checked studies, under half of the missing clones stem from an unresolved V gene, and the remainder is unexplained. The DNA was the basis for D and trimming; V, J and clone size are from that table. This sample is represented by over 110,000 clones; less than 90% of them were singletons. Clones ranked in the top ten supply 5.5% of the sample.

Participants in the prospective study were enrolled through a virtual design, were aged roughly 18 to 100 years, and lived in 24 United States geographic areas. To assign participants to cohorts, the prospective study relied on clinical history that participants themselves reported in a screening survey and a study questionnaire. In the prospective study, whole blood, serum and a nasopharyngeal or oropharyngeal swab were collected from each participant by mobile phlebotomists. Additional blood draws and questionnaires over an approximately 2-month period could optionally be provided by prospective study participants. Before DNA extraction, prospective study blood samples were shipped either frozen or at room temperature. Concerning this clone itself: The target of this receptor is not known. The record has no base qualities; no much larger clone is one base away.

The receptor was derived from a man aged 35-49 years with acute COVID-19. This chain is built from TRBV27 and TRBJ2-7; TRBD1 agrees with 10 junctional bases. Sequencing was done on a sample of PBMCs or T cells enriched from blood (not recorded which). The nucleotides are TGTGCCAGCGGTCGGGACAGGGGTCAGCAGTACTTC. The resulting protein is CASGRDRGQQYF.